This TCR beta chain was obtained from a study of T cell responses to AZD1222 COVID-19 vaccine. Study-wide results and caveats: A rise in Spike-specific TCR breadth and depth followed two AZD1222 doses.

Trimming removed 3 bases at V and 3 bases at J, with 14 bases between. This CDR3 is built from 15 residues. The V gene's germline CDR1 is KGHSH and CDR2 LQKENI. Concerning this clone itself: The antigen remains undetermined.

Using immunoSEQ multiplex PCR, the repertoire was profiled, and TCRdb retains in-frame clones only, with some absent. The sample consists of nearly 35,000 clones, 65% to 90% of them appearing once. The chain carries TRBV18 and TRBJ2-5; no reliable D call. This material consisted of peripheral blood, taken on day 0 of AZD1222 vaccination. The clonotype comes from an adult in good health. CDR3 amino acids: CASSPTTGSKETQYF. As DNA, the CDR3 is TGTGCCAGCTCACCCACGACCGGGTCGAAAGAGACCCAGTACTTC. The whole variable domain, remainder taken from reference TRBV18 and TRBJ2-5, is NAGVMQNPRHLVRRRGQEARLRCSPMKGHSHVYWYRQLPEEGLKFMVYLQKENIIDESGMPKERFSAEFPKEGPSILRIQQVVRGDSAAYFCASSPTTGSKETQYFGPGTRLLVL.